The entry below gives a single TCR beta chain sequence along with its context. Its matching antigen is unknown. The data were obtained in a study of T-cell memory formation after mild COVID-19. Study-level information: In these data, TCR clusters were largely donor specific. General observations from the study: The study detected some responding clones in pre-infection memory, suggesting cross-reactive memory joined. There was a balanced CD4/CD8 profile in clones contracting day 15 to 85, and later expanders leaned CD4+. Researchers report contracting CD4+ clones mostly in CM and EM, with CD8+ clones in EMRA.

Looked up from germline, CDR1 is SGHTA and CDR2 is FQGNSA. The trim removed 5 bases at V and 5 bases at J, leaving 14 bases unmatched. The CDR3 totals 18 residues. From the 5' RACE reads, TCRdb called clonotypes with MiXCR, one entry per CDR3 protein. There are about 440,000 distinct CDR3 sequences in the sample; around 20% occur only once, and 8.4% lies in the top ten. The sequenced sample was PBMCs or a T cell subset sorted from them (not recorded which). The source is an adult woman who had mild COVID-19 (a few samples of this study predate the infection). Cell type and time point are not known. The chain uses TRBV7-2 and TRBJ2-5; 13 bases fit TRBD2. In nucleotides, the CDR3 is TGTGCCAGCAGCCCCGGACTAGCGGGAGAATTGGGGGCCGAGACCCAGTACTTC. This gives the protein CASSPGLAGELGAETQYF. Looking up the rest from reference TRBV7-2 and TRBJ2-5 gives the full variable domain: GAGVSQSPSNKVTEKGKDVELRCDPISGHTALYWYRQSLGQGLEFLIYFQGNSAPDKSGLPSDRFSAERTGGSVSTLTIQRTQQEDSAVYLCASSPGLAGELGAETQYFGPGTRLLVL.